The 30 T cell receptor beta chains presented below share a single source sample, sequenced in a study of somatic mutations in cytotoxic T cells in rheumatoid arthritis. Assay used: immunoSEQ multiplex PCR; TCRdb lists only in-frame clones, some missing. There are more than 15,000 clones in the sample; about 70% occur only once, and 20% to 25% lies in the top ten. Sequenced input: CD8+ T cells sorted from blood. All receptors derive from a woman in her fifties or sixties in good health.

The chain has TRBV7-9 and TRBJ2-7; D remains ambiguous. Trimming removed 0 bases at V and 3 bases at J, with 15 bases between. This CDR3 spans 16 amino acids. Looked up from germline, CDR1 is SEHNR and CDR2 is FQNEAQ (reference sequence). The CDR3 coding sequence is TGTGCCAGCAGCTTAGCTGGGCTGCCTATGGTCTACGAGCAGTACTTC. Translation: CASSLAGLPMVYEQYF.

Here the CDR3 reads CASSLRPQGRDEQYF. The CDR3, as DNA: TGTGCCAGCAGTTTACGCCCACAGGGGAGGGACGAGCAGTACTTC. The chain links TRBV27 to TRBJ2-7; D could derive from TRBD1 or TRBD2 (7 bases each). Looked up from germline, CDR1 is MNHEY and CDR2 is SMNVEV (reference sequence). The CDR3 spans 15 residues. V was cut by 2 bases and J by 5 bases, with 16 bases left in between.

The chain has TRBV29-1 and TRBJ1-1, with D possibly TRBD1 on 5 matching bases. The length of the CDR3 is 14 residues. V was clipped by 6 bases and J by 3 bases, with 17 bases between them. CDR1 and CDR2 from the germline V gene are SQVTM and ANQGSEA. CDR3 protein: CSVGPSGRDTEAFF. CDR3 coding DNA: TGCAGCGTCGGCCCCTCAGGGCGGGACACTGAAGCTTTCTTT.

The chain has TRBV10-2 and TRBJ2-1, with TRBD2 matching over 10 bases. V gave up 11 bases and J gave up 4 bases; unmatched junction bases: 8. CDR1 is WSHSY, CDR2 SAAADI, per germline. The CDR3 loop spans 14 amino acids. CDR3 sequence: CAGAAGGLYNEQFF. CDR3 DNA: TGCGCCGGGGCAGCGGGGGGGTTATACAATGAGCAGTTCTTC.

V and J are TRBV19 and TRBJ1-1; the D is unclear. The V gene lost 5 bases and the J gene lost 1 base, with 11 bases spanning the gap. The CDR3 consists of 14 residues. Germline CDR1 is LNHDA and CDR2 is SQIVND (reference sequence). The CDR3 coding sequence is TGTGCCAGTAGTCAAGCCCTAACGAACACTGAAGCTTTCTTT. It specifies CASSQALTNTEAFF.

This rearrangement joins TRBV6-5 to TRBJ2-5; 11 positions agree with TRBD2. Germline lookup yields CDR1 MNHEY and CDR2 SVGAGI. With 0 bases clipped from V and 3 bases from J, the junction kept 3 bases outside the gene matches. This CDR3 has 16 amino acids. The CDR3 DNA follows: TGTGCCAGCAGTTACTCGGGGGGACTAGCGGAAGAGACCCAGTACTTC. The encoded protein is CASSYSGGLAEETQYF.

The genes are TRBV2 and TRBJ2-1; 7 bases line up with TRBD1. CDR1 is SNHLY, CDR2 FYNNEI, per germline. CDR3 length: 15 residues. The V and J ends lost 1 base and 10 bases, in that order; junction bases with no gene match: 10. The CDR3 coding sequence is TGTGCCAGCAGTGAAGGACAGGGTCGGCATGTGGAGCAGTTCTTC. Encoded protein: CASSEGQGRHVEQFF.

The CDR3 loop reads CASSVWGEQFF. The CDR3 bases are TGTGCCAGCAGCGTTTGGGGTGAGCAGTTCTTC. The chain recombines TRBV13 with TRBJ2-1, with D hard to call. The V end was cut by 5 bases, the J end by 9 bases, with 8 bases between. The germline CDR1 and CDR2 sequences are PRHDT and FYEKMQ (reference sequence). The CDR3 contains 11 residues.

In its sample, this clone was seen a few times. This sequence joins TRBV30 and TRBJ2-2, with D perhaps TRBD1 or TRBD2 (5 bases each). CDR1 GTSNPN and CDR2 SVGIG come from the germline V gene (reference sequence). The CDR3 spans 13 residues. V lost 0 bases and J 6 bases, leaving 8 bases between the germline ends. In DNA form, the CDR3 reads TGTGCCTGGAGTGTAGGGGACGCCGGGGAGCTGTTTTTT. Protein sequence: CAWSVGDAGELFF.

The chain combines TRBV13 with TRBJ1-5; 12 bases line up with TRBD1. Germline values: CDR1 PRHDT, CDR2 FYEKMQ (reference sequence). Unmatched junction bases numbered 6, after V lost 2 bases and J lost 7 bases. The CDR3 covers 16 residues. The CDR3 protein is CASSLSGTGGAQPQHF. In nucleotides, the CDR3 is TGTGCCAGCAGCTTAAGCGGGACAGGGGGCGCCCAGCCCCAGCATTTT.

A few counts support this clone. This chain links TRBV6-1 with TRBJ1-6, with TRBD1 as a possible D gene (6 bases). Germline CDR1 is MNHNS and CDR2 is SASEGT. The CDR3 runs to 14 residues. The V end lost 3 bases, the J end lost 7 bases, and 10 bases lay between the germline ends. The CDR3 reads CASSDSQGNSPLHF. The CDR3 nucleotides are TGTGCCAGCAGTGATAGTCAGGGGAATTCACCCCTCCACTTT.

V usage is TRBV14 and J usage is TRBJ2-7; D remains ambiguous. The CDR3 runs to 12 residues. The germline gives CDR1 SGHDN, CDR2 FVKESK. The V end was cut by 2 bases, the J end by 3 bases, with 5 bases between. As DNA, the CDR3 is TGTGCCAGCAGCCAACAGGTCTACGAGCAGTACTTC. Protein: CASSQQVYEQYF.

This clone was counted between two and nine times. The V call is TRBV7-2, the J call TRBJ1-5; D is uncertain. The V end was cut by 1 base, the J end by 4 bases, with 5 bases between. Germline V gene lookup returns CDR1 SGHTA and CDR2 FQGNSA. The CDR3 runs 13 residues. CDR3 nucleotides: TGTGCCAGCAGCTTAGGACGAAATCAGCCCCAGCATTTT. Translated: CASSLGRNQPQHF.

A few counts support this clone. V gene TRBV18 combines with J gene TRBJ1-1; TRBD1 is a possible D gene (6 bases). CDR3 size: 13 residues. In germline, CDR1 is KGHSH, CDR2 LQKENI. V was clipped by 8 bases and J by 4 bases, with 14 bases between them. The CDR3 DNA is TGTGCCAGCGTAGCGGGGGCGAGCACTGAAGCTTTCTTT. It encodes CASVAGASTEAFF.

The V and J genes are TRBV7-9 and TRBJ2-7, with D perhaps given as TRBD1 or TRBD2 (6 bases each). Trimming removed 5 bases from V and 3 bases from J, with 23 bases in between. CDR1 and CDR2 (germline): SEHNR, FQNEAQ (reference sequence). The CDR3 contains 17 residues. Here the CDR3 DNA reads TGTGCCAGCAGCGCAACTACCCCGGGGGCATCGCACTACGAGCAGTACTTC. Its translation: CASSATTPGASHYEQYF.

With respect to this clone: Other DNA sequences in the sample encode the same CDR3. The V and J genes are TRBV30 and TRBJ1-2, with TRBD1 matching 9 bases. Trimming cost V 5 bases and J 8 bases; bases outside gene matches: 12. The CDR3 covers 14 residues. The germline V gene encodes CDR1 GTSNPN and CDR2 SVGIG (reference sequence). CDR3 DNA: TGTGCCTGGTATGGACAGGGGCCACCGCACGGCTACACCTTC. It is translated as CAWYGQGPPHGYTF.

The chain recombines TRBV5-1 with TRBJ1-2, with a possible D match to TRBD1 (5 bases). This CDR3 has 14 residues. CDR1 is SGHRS and CDR2 is YFSETQ in the germline V gene. Between the trimmed V and J ends, which lost 1 base and 8 bases, there was a span of 15 bases. The CDR3 loop reads CASSLPGWEQGYTF. In DNA, the CDR3 is TGCGCCAGCAGCTTGCCAGGGTGGGAGCAGGGCTACACCTTC. The full variable domain, completed using reference TRBV5-1 and TRBJ1-2, is KAGVTQTPRYLIKTRGQQVTLSCSPISGHRSVSWYQQTPGQGLQFLFEYFSETQRNKGNFPGRFSGRQFSNSRSEMNVSTLELGDSALYLCASSLPGWEQGYTFGSGTRLTVV.

This clone was seen a handful of times. Here the CDR3 reads CASTNVLTGYTEAFF. In DNA, the CDR3 is TGTGCCAGCACCAACGTTCTTACAGGGTACACTGAAGCTTTCTTT. The rearrangement links TRBV13 to TRBJ1-1; weak D call: TRBD1 (6 bases). CDR1 PRHDT and CDR2 FYEKMQ come from the germline V gene (reference sequence). The CDR3 is 15 residues long. The germline V and J ends were trimmed by 7 bases and 3 bases, with 18 bases remaining between them.

The rearrangement links TRBV5-8 to TRBJ2-7, with 7 bases that match TRBD2. V was pared by 3 bases and J by 0 bases, with 0 bases of the junction left unmatched. CDR1 and CDR2 from the germline V gene are SGHTS and YDEGEE. The CDR3 covers 13 residues. CDR3 amino acids: CASSWGGSYEQYF. In DNA form, the CDR3 reads TGTGCCAGCAGCTGGGGGGGCTCCTACGAGCAGTACTTC.

The chain recombines TRBV7-6 with TRBJ2-1; D unclear. V was trimmed by 4 bases and J by 7 bases, leaving 11 bases between them. This CDR3 spans 13 amino acids. Germline values: CDR1 SGHVS, CDR2 FNYEAQ. CDR3 DNA sequence: TGTGCCAGCAGCTCGGAGTTTGGAAATGAGCAGTTCTTC. Protein sequence: CASSSEFGNEQFF.

V is TRBV27 and J is TRBJ2-1, with D perhaps TRBD1 or TRBD2 (5 bases each). Looked up from germline, CDR1 is MNHEY and CDR2 is SMNVEV (reference sequence). The CDR3 sequence is 13 residues long. The V end lost 5 bases, the J end lost 0 bases, and 5 bases lay between the germline ends. The chain's CDR3 is CASSGGSYNEQFF. CDR3 nucleotides: TGTGCCAGCAGTGGGGGCTCCTACAATGAGCAGTTCTTC.

This clone occurred a few times. The chain has TRBV27 and TRBJ1-1; weak D call: TRBD1 (6 bases). CDR1 and CDR2 (germline): MNHEY, SMNVEV (reference sequence). The CDR3 runs 14 residues. Trimming took 4 bases from V and 0 from J, leaving 9 bases between them. CDR3 bases: TGTGCCAGCAGTTATCGACAGGTGAACACTGAAGCTTTCTTT. Protein: CASSYRQVNTEAFF.

V is TRBV5-1 and J is TRBJ2-3; TRBD1 agrees at 9 bases. The CDR3 sequence is 16 residues long. Germline CDR1 and CDR2: SGHRS and YFSETQ. J gave up 2 bases and V 4 bases, and 8 bases lay outside the gene matches. The CDR3 nucleotides are TGCGCCAGCAGCCCCTGGGGGACAGGGACCACAGATACGCAGTATTTT. Translated, it gives CASSPWGTGTTDTQYF.

The chain combines TRBV4-1 with TRBJ1-1; tentatively, D is TRBD1 (5 bases). The CDR3 covers 13 residues. V lost 3 bases and J 4 bases, leaving 9 bases between the germline ends. Germline V lookup: CDR1 MGHRA, CDR2 YSYEKL. The CDR3 DNA is TGCGCCAGCAGCCAGGGACTTGGCACTGAAGCTTTCTTT. Its translation is CASSQGLGTEAFF.

The chain combines TRBV19 with TRBJ2-1, with D tentatively TRBD2 (6 bases). CDR1 is LNHDA and CDR2 is SQIVND in the germline V gene (reference sequence). This CDR3 contains 15 residues. Between the trimmed V and J ends, which lost 7 bases and 1 base, there was a span of 14 bases. As DNA, the CDR3 is TGTGCCAGTAAGGGTACCGCGGGGTCCTACAATGAGCAGTTCTTC. Translated, it gives CASKGTAGSYNEQFF.

This clone was recorded once. V gene TRBV21-1 combines with J gene TRBJ1-3; TRBD1 is the table's D call and was not checked against the DNA. TRBV21-1 is an annotated pseudogene. This CDR3 has 17 amino acids. CDR3 amino acids: CASSKGLTGVPGNTIYF. CDR3 coding DNA: TGTGCCAGCAGCAAAGGACTGACAGGGGTTCCTGGAAACACCATATATTTT.

V gene TRBV4-2 combines with J gene TRBJ1-1; D uncertain. This CDR3 comprises 12 residues. Trimming pared 8 bases from V and 5 bases from J, leaving 12 bases between. Germline V gene data show CDR1 as LGHNA and CDR2 as YNFKEQ. CDR3 loop: CASRSLRTEAFF. CDR3 DNA: TGTGCCAGCCGCAGCCTTAGGACTGAAGCTTTCTTT.

The chain combines TRBV27 with TRBJ1-2, with D possibly being TRBD1 (5 bases). CDR3 length equals 15 residues. Trimming cost V 2 bases and J 0 bases, with 10 bases left between them. The V gene's germline CDR1 is MNHEY and CDR2 SMNVEV (reference sequence). The CDR3 sequence: CASSLAGGTNYGYTF. The CDR3, as DNA: TGTGCCAGCAGTTTAGCGGGGGGTACTAACTATGGCTACACCTTC.

This chain links TRBV28 with TRBJ1-1; maybe TRBD1 (6 bases). V shed 3 bases and J shed 1 base, with 6 bases lying between them. The CDR3 is 13 amino acids. Germline CDR1 is MDHEN and CDR2 is SYDVKM. CDR3 region: CASSLGQNTEAFF. The CDR3 DNA is TGTGCCAGCAGTTTGGGACAGAACACTGAAGCTTTCTTT. Looking up the rest from reference TRBV28 and TRBJ1-1 gives the full variable domain: DVKVTQSSRYLVKRTGEKVFLECVQDMDHENMFWYRQDPGLGLRLIYFSYDVKMKEKGDIPEGYSVSREKKERFSLILESASTNQTSMYLCASSLGQNTEAFFGQGTRLTVV.

The J gene is TRBJ2-5, the V gene TRBV9, with unresolved D. Germline-derived CDR1 and CDR2 are SGDLS and YYNGEE. The CDR3 is made up of 10 amino acids. V was shortened by 3 bases and J by 10 bases, with 7 bases between the two germline ends. CDR3 region: CASSEENQYF. In nucleotides, the CDR3 is TGTGCCAGCAGCGAAGAAAACCAGTACTTC. Complete variable domain (other parts from reference TRBV9 and TRBJ2-5): DSGVTQTPKHLITATGQRVTLRCSPRSGDLSVYWYQQSLDQGLQFLIQYYNGEERAKGNILERFSAQQFPDLHSELNLSSLELGDSALYFCASSEENQYFGPGTRLLVL.